One and the same sample provided the 2 T cell receptor beta chains below, sequenced in a study of persistence of HIV-infected CD4 T cells. An overlapping HIV-1 Gag peptide pool stimulated these cells at 0.75 to 1 ug/peptide/mL. Sorting selected CD4+ T cells upregulating both CD40 ligand and CD69. Sequencing used immunoSEQ version 4 in survey mode. The repertoire was sequenced with immunoSEQ multiplex PCR; TCRdb's copy has only in-frame clones and lacks some. The table has some 30,000 clones, roughly 71% seen once. Their cognate antigens are unknown. The starting material was CD4+ T cells sorted from PBMCs after 18-hour stimulation, obtained from a patient who received antiretroviral therapy. These receptors were collected from an adult man with HIV who was CMV-seropositive.

CDR3: CASSFSDPPGEQYF. The CDR3 bases are TGTGCCAGCAGCTTTTCGGACCCCCCAGGCGAGCAGTACTTC. The genes are TRBV7-9 and TRBJ2-7; D not resolved. Trimming pared 3 bases from V and 6 bases from J, leaving 15 bases between. Germline V gene data show CDR1 as SEHNR and CDR2 as FQNEAQ (reference sequence). There are 14 residues in the CDR3.

The chain has TRBV6-1 and TRBJ1-2; maybe TRBD1 (6 bases). V dropped 3 bases and J dropped 8 bases, with 22 bases sitting between them. Germline V gene lookup returns CDR1 MNHNS and CDR2 SASEGT. The CDR3 spans 16 residues. The CDR3 sequence: CASSDGYGGRRQGYTF. Here the CDR3 DNA reads TGTGCCAGCAGTGACGGGTACGGGGGGCGGCGCCAGGGCTACACCTTC.